Following are 15 T cell receptor beta chains from one sample sequenced in a study of spatial heterogeneity in lung cancer. TCRdb called the 5' RACE reads again in MiXCR, with one record for every CDR3 protein. The sample lists about 82,000 distinct CDR3 sequences, over 9.5% seen once, with 4.6% in the top ten. Sample time point: sample taken at primary tumor resection. Whole RNA came from tumor, nontumor lung or frozen PBMC and was sequenced without being sorted. The sequenced sample was PBMCs, obtained at surgery. These receptor sequences come from a male donor with early-stage non-small cell lung cancer.

This chain uses TRBV5-1 with TRBJ2-7; 8 positions match TRBD1. The CDR3 is 15 amino acids. Germline assignment: CDR1 SGHRS and CDR2 YFSETQ. Unmatched junction bases numbered 7, after V lost 0 bases and J lost 5 bases. CDR3 in amino acids: CASSLVAGGGNEQYF. In nucleotides, the CDR3 is TGCGCCAGCAGCTTGGTGGCAGGGGGCGGGAACGAGCAGTACTTC. The full variable domain, in which reference TRBV5-1 and TRBJ2-7 provide the parts outside the CDR3, is KAGVTQTPRYLIKTRGQQVTLSCSPISGHRSVSWYQQTPGQGLQFLFEYFSETQRNKGNFPGRFSGRQFSNSRSEMNVSTLELGDSALYLCASSLVAGGGNEQYFGPGTRLTVT.

The rearrangement links TRBV29-1 to TRBJ1-1; D call uncertain. V was trimmed by 3 bases and J by 1 base, leaving 6 bases between them. Germline V lookup: CDR1 SQVTM, CDR2 ANQGSEA. The CDR3 has 12 residues. This chain's CDR3 is CSVDTSNTEAFF. In DNA form, the CDR3 reads TGCAGCGTTGACACATCGAACACTGAAGCTTTCTTT.

This clonotype appeared a few times. The chain couples TRBV29-1 to TRBJ1-1; 8 nucleotides line up with TRBD1. The CDR3 is 14 amino acids. V was pared by 6 bases and J by 4 bases, with 10 bases of the junction left unmatched. Germline values: CDR1 SQVTM, CDR2 ANQGSEA. DNA of the CDR3: TGCAGCGTCGCTTCAGGGGGCCGGGGCACTGAAGCTTTCTTT. It encodes CSVASGGRGTEAFF.

This clonotype showed up just once. The V and J genes are TRBV18 and TRBJ2-1; TRBD2 matches 8 bases. J gave up 0 bases and V 0 bases, and 4 bases lay outside the gene matches. The germline gives CDR1 KGHSH, CDR2 LQKENI. CDR3 length: 17 amino acids. CDR3 DNA sequence: TGTGCCAGCTCACCACCGGGCGGGGGGAGCTCCTACAATGAGCAGTTCTTC. Its protein is CASSPPGGGSSYNEQFF.

This clonotype came up a few times. V gene TRBV12-3 or TRBV12-4 combines with J gene TRBJ2-1; weak D call: TRBD2 (6 bases). Between the trimmed V and J ends, which lost 7 bases and 8 bases, there was a span of 24 bases. The CDR3 runs 16 residues. Here the CDR3 reads CASIPSHPAGGYEQFF. CDR3 in DNA: TGTGCCAGCATCCCGAGCCACCCAGCGGGCGGCTATGAGCAGTTCTTC.

There are a few counts of this clonotype. The chain has TRBV7-8 and TRBJ2-2; D call uncertain. This CDR3 contains 14 residues. CDR1 and CDR2 from the germline V gene are SGHVS and FQNEAQ. The V and J ends lost 2 bases and 0 bases respectively, with 4 bases between them. CDR3 coding DNA: TGTGCCAGCAGCTTAACCTCGAACACCGGGGAGCTGTTTTTT. Encoded protein: CASSLTSNTGELFF.

In this sample, this clonotype turned up many times. The chain links TRBV5-1 to TRBJ1-1; 10 positions agree with TRBD1. The CDR3 length is 15 residues. The germline V gene has CDR1 SGHRS and CDR2 YFSETQ. Losses at the gene ends were 0 bases for V and 5 bases for J; bases not matched to a gene: 4. CDR3 in amino acids: CASSLADRGRTEAFF. The CDR3 nucleotides are TGCGCCAGCAGCTTGGCAGACAGGGGGCGAACTGAAGCTTTCTTT.

The V gene is TRBV19, the J gene TRBJ2-1; D uncertain. CDR3 length: 15 amino acids. Trimming took 6 bases from V and 0 from J, leaving 12 bases between them. CDR1 is LNHDA and CDR2 is SQIVND in the germline V gene (reference sequence). DNA of the CDR3: TGTGCCAGTAGGGATCTAGTTGACTCCTACAATGAGCAGTTCTTC. It codes for CASRDLVDSYNEQFF.

This clonotype was observed a few times. V is TRBV23-1 and J is TRBJ2-7; perhaps TRBD2 as D (6 bases). TRBV23-1 is given ORF status, its function remaining uncertain. Deletions cut 4 bases from V and 5 bases from J, with 6 bases between. The CDR3 consists of 11 residues. This CDR3 reads CASSPGDEQYF. CDR3 nucleotide sequence: TGCGCCAGCAGTCCGGGGGACGAGCAGTACTTC.

This clonotype was seen many times. The V and J genes are TRBV7-3 and TRBJ2-3; tentative D call: TRBD2 (5 bases). CDR3 length: 13 amino acids. In germline, CDR1 is SGHTA, CDR2 FQGTGA. Trimming stripped 5 bases from V and 6 bases from J, with 12 bases between. CDR3 in DNA: TGTGCCAGCAGCCCGAGAAGGGAGGATACGCAGTATTTT. It translates to CASSPRREDTQYF.

J is TRBJ2-7 and V is TRBV21-1; the table names TRBD2, a call not compared with the DNA. TRBV21-1 is noted as a pseudogene. The CDR3 loop spans 16 amino acids. The CDR3 sequence: CASSKGRASGTYEQYF. In nucleotides, the CDR3 is TGTGCCAGCAGCAAAGGAAGGGCTAGCGGGACCTACGAGCAGTACTTC.

There are a few counts of this clonotype. The J gene is TRBJ2-1, the V gene TRBV15; 10 nucleotides align to TRBD2. Trimming took 0 bases from V and 5 from J; bases not matched to a gene: 1. Germline assignment: CDR1 LNHNV and CDR2 YYDKDF (reference sequence). This CDR3 spans 15 amino acids. For the CDR3, the DNA is TGTGCCACCAGCAGAGACCTAGCGGGGGACAATGAGCAGTTCTTC. It encodes CATSRDLAGDNEQFF.

This chain joins TRBV29-1 and TRBJ1-2; a possible D gene is TRBD1 (5 bases). This CDR3 comprises 13 residues. The V gene's germline CDR1 is SQVTM and CDR2 ANQGSEA. V was pared by 4 bases and J by 8 bases, with 17 bases between. DNA for the CDR3: TGCAGCGTTGCGACAGCGGGGAGCTCCGGCTACACCTTC. It translates to CSVATAGSSGYTF.

This clonotype was recorded at least ten times. J is TRBJ2-3 and V is TRBV29-1, with 7 bases fitting TRBD2. The germline CDR1 and CDR2 sequences are SQVTM and ANQGSEA. The CDR3 is 15 amino acids. Trimming removed 8 bases from V and 0 bases from J; junction bases left unmatched: 11. CDR3 sequence: CSIQGGGTSTDTQYF. Here the CDR3 DNA reads TGCAGCATTCAAGGCGGGGGAACTAGCACAGATACGCAGTATTTT.

This clonotype has at least ten counts. The chain employs TRBV5-1 and TRBJ2-7; D possibly corresponds to TRBD1 (5 bases). CDR1 is SGHRS and CDR2 is YFSETQ in the germline V gene. V was trimmed by 0 bases and J by 1 base, leaving 5 bases between them. The CDR3 contains 13 residues. CDR3 coding DNA: TGCGCCAGCAGCTTGGCAGGGTCCTACGAGCAGTACTTC. Translating gives CASSLAGSYEQYF. The full variable domain, in which reference TRBV5-1 and TRBJ2-7 provide the parts outside the CDR3, is KAGVTQTPRYLIKTRGQQVTLSCSPISGHRSVSWYQQTPGQGLQFLFEYFSETQRNKGNFPGRFSGRQFSNSRSEMNVSTLELGDSALYLCASSLAGSYEQYFGPGTRLTVT.